This T cell receptor beta chain stems from a study of tumor-infiltrating lymphocytes in primary liver carcinoma. Study-wide results and limits: Tumors significantly exceeded blood in top-250-clone fraction (p = 0.039). Overlap in tumor-adjacent and tumor-blood pairs fell below that of tumor region pairs.

Turning to this clonotype: Its antigen is as yet unknown. A junction end diverges from the germline sequence, so it may reflect a read error.

Total RNA (around 0.45 ug) served as template for TCR beta cDNA synthesis primed by a constant-region primer. What produced the TCR beta libraries was three nested multiplex PCR rounds using slightly modified ARM-PCR. It was with TRBV1-TRBV30 forward primers and a C-beta reverse primer that the first two PCR rounds were run, at approximately 9 cycles each. In TCRdb, the multiplex PCR reads were re-called with MiXCR into one record per CDR3 protein. The data show roughly 200,000 distinct CDR3 sequences, with about 85% seen just once and 15% to 20% held by the top ten. The CDR3 covers 14 residues. Germline V gene data show CDR1 as MNHEY and CDR2 as SVGEGT. The tissue used was unsorted bulk material of 20-30 mg. RNA and DNA were co-extracted from it with the AllPrep DNA/RNA mini kit. The authors sampled five separate regions per tumor.

The chain employs TRBV6-2 or TRBV6-3 and TRBJ2-5; TRBD2 might be the D (6 bases). Material: tumor tissue from primary liver carcinoma. This sequence originates from a man in his forties with primary liver carcinoma and hepatitis B virus infection. CDR3 sequence: CASSSRDFQETQYF. The CDR3, as DNA: TGTGCTAGCAGTTCCAGGGACTTTCAAGAGACCCAGTACTTC.